A selection of T cell receptor beta chains follows, all from one sample in a study of T-cell memory formation after mild COVID-19. TCRdb ran MiXCR on the 5' RACE reads and lists one entry per CDR3 protein. The sample records around 400,000 distinct CDR3 sequences, around 24% being singletons. What was sequenced was PBMCs or a T cell subset sorted from them (not recorded which). The source of these receptors is an adult woman who had mild COVID-19 (a few samples of this study predate the infection). Cell type and time point are not known. Both conserved end residues are part of each CDR3. The D gene is left open where the match is weak. Rows give clone size only sometimes, using once, few, many, or a class for an expanded clone.

TRBV9	-	TRBJ1-5	14	-	CASSRDKKDQPQHF	TGTGCCAGCAGCCGGGACAAGAAGGATCAGCCCCAGCATTTT
TRBV27	-	TRBJ2-1	13	few	CASMGQGMNEQFF	TGTGCCAGCATGGGGCAGGGAATGAATGAGCAGTTCTTC
TRBV9	-	TRBJ2-2	13	few	CASSVGGAGELFF	TGTGCCAGCAGCGTAGGAGGGGCCGGGGAGCTGTTTTTT
TRBV20-1	TRBD2	TRBJ2-5	16	-	CSARGLAGGGAETQYF	TGCAGTGCTAGAGGGCTAGCGGGAGGCGGGGCAGAGACCCAGTACTTC
TRBV7-9	-	TRBJ1-1	12	few	CASAGVNTEAFF	TGTGCCAGCGCAGGTGTGAACACTGAAGCTTTCTTT
TRBV5-1	TRBD1	TRBJ2-5	15	-	CASSHPGTGDETQYF	TGCGCCAGCAGCCATCCCGGGACAGGGGATGAGACCCAGTACTTC
TRBV7-2	-	TRBJ1-1	17	-	CASSLALFGSVNTEAFF	TGTGCCAGCAGCTTAGCGCTTTTCGGTTCTGTGAACACTGAAGCTTTCTTT
TRBV7-9	-	TRBJ1-2	13	few	CASSHGRHYGYTF	TGTGCCAGCAGTCACGGCAGACACTATGGCTACACCTTC
TRBV20-1	-	TRBJ2-3	12	-	CSAGIRTDTQYF	TGCAGTGCGGGTATTCGCACAGATACGCAGTATTTT
TRBV5-1	-	TRBJ2-7	15	few	CASSWGERIRDEQYF	TGCGCCAGCAGCTGGGGTGAGCGCATTCGGGACGAGCAGTACTTC
TRBV4-2	TRBD2	TRBJ2-1	21	-	CASSQDLRGLAGGLRYNEQFF	TGTGCCAGCAGCCAAGATCTAAGGGGACTAGCGGGAGGATTGCGCTACAATGAGCAGTTCTTC
TRBV15	-	TRBJ2-1	13	-	CATSRARYNEQFF	TGTGCCACCAGCAGAGCCCGTTACAATGAGCAGTTCTTC
TRBV5-1	-	TRBJ1-1	15	many	CASSREGSWGTEAFF	TGCGCCAGCAGCCGGGAGGGATCGTGGGGCACTGAAGCTTTCTTT
TRBV24-1	-	TRBJ2-7	11	-	CATSDPSGQYF	TGTGCCACCAGTGATCCCAGCGGGCAGTACTTC
TRBV19	-	TRBJ2-7	14	-	CASSTGSFPYEQYF	TGTGCCAGTAGTACGGGGTCGTTTCCCTACGAGCAGTACTTC
TRBV5-1	TRBD2	TRBJ2-5	16	few	CASSLALAGGSETQYF	TGCGCCAGCAGCTTGGCCCTAGCGGGAGGGTCAGAGACCCAGTACTTC
TRBV29-1	TRBD1	TRBJ2-6	15	few	CSVEDEGARANVLTF	TGCAGCGTTGAGGACGAGGGGGCGCGGGCCAACGTCCTGACTTTC
TRBV4-3	TRBD2	TRBJ2-1	18	few	CASSQDAPWLAGRHEQFF	TGCGCCAGCAGCCAAGATGCCCCCTGGTTAGCGGGACGGCATGAGCAGTTCTTC
TRBV7-2	TRBD1	TRBJ1-5	14	-	CASSHTGANQPQHF	TGTGCCAGCAGCCATACAGGGGCTAATCAGCCCCAGCATTTT
TRBV15	TRBD2	TRBJ2-1	16	-	CATSASRGGQYNEQFF	TGTGCCACCAGCGCCTCACGGGGGGGCCAGTACAATGAGCAGTTCTTC
TRBV10-3	TRBD2	TRBJ2-1	17	-	CAISESGGTSGNNEQFF	TGTGCCATCAGTGAGTCGGGAGGGACTAGCGGAAACAATGAGCAGTTCTTC
TRBV9	-	TRBJ1-3	16	-	CASSVSTGRSGNTIYF	TGTGCCAGCAGCGTATCCACAGGGCGTTCTGGAAACACCATATATTTT
TRBV6-5	-	TRBJ2-1	13	-	CASSWSSYNEQFF	TGTGCCAGCAGTTGGAGCTCCTACAATGAGCAGTTCTTC
TRBV2	-	TRBJ1-1	17	-	CASSESWLEHMNTEAFF	TGTGCCAGCAGTGAATCCTGGCTGGAGCATATGAACACTGAAGCTTTCTTT
TRBV19	-	TRBJ2-5	12	many	CASGLSGETQYF	TGTGCCAGCGGACTAAGCGGGGAGACCCAGTACTTC
TRBV12-3/TRBV12-4	TRBD1	TRBJ2-1	12	-	CASSAIQGDQFF	TGTGCCAGCAGTGCGATACAGGGGGACCAGTTCTTC
TRBV12-3/TRBV12-4	TRBD1	TRBJ2-7	14	-	CASRAGTGSHEQYF	TGTGCCAGCAGAGCCGGGACAGGGAGTCACGAGCAGTACTTC
TRBV7-2	-	TRBJ1-5	13	few	CASSLRADQPQHF	TGTGCCAGCAGCTTAAGGGCGGATCAGCCCCAGCATTTT
TRBV9	-	TRBJ2-7	14	-	CASSVEPASYEQYF	TGTGCCAGCAGCGTAGAGCCAGCTTCCTACGAGCAGTACTTC
TRBV29-1	-	TRBJ2-2	14	-	CSVSGVLNTGELFF	TGCAGCGTCTCAGGGGTTTTGAACACCGGGGAGCTGTTTTTT
TRBV25-1	-	TRBJ2-7	15	few	CASSGGGTGGYEQYF	TGTGCCAGCAGCGGAGGAGGGACTGGGGGTTACGAGCAGTACTTC
TRBV7-9	-	TRBJ1-4	12	few	CASSPAGEKLFF	TGTGCCAGCAGCCCGGCGGGGGAAAAACTGTTTTTT